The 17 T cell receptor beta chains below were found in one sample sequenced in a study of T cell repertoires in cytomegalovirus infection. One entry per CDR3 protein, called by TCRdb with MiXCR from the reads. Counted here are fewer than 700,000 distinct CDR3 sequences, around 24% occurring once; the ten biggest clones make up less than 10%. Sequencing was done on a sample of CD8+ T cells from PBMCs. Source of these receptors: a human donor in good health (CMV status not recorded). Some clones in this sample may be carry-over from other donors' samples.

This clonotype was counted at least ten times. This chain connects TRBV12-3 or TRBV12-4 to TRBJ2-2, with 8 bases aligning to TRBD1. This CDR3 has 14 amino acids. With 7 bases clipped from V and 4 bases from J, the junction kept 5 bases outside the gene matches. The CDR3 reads CASTWTGPTGELFF. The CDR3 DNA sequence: TGTGCCAGCACCTGGACAGGGCCCACCGGGGAGCTGTTTTTT.

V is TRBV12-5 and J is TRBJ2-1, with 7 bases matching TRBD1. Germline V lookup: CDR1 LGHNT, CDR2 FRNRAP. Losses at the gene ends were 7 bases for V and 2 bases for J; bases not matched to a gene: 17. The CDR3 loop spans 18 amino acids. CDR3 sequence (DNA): TGTGCTAGTGTCTTTACCCGGGACAGTAGGACCCCCTACAATGAGCAGTTCTTC. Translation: CASVFTRDSRTPYNEQFF. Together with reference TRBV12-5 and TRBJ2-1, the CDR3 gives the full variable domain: DARVTQTPRHKVTEMGQEVTMRCQPILGHNTVFWYRQTMMQGLELLAYFRNRAPLDDSGMPKDRFSAEMPDATLATLKIQPSEPRDSAVYFCASVFTRDSRTPYNEQFFGPGTRLTVL.

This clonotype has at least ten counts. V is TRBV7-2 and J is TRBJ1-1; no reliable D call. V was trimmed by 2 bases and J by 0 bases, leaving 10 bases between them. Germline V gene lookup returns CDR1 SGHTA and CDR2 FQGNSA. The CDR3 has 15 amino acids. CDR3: CASSLSPILNTEAFF. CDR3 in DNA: TGTGCCAGCAGCTTATCCCCGATATTGAACACTGAAGCTTTCTTT.

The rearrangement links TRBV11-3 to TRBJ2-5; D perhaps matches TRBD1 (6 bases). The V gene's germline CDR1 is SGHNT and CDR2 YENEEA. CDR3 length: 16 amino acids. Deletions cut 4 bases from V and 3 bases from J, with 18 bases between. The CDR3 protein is CASSSRARDIKETQYF. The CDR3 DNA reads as TGTGCCAGCAGCTCTAGGGCTCGGGACATAAAAGAGACCCAGTACTTC.

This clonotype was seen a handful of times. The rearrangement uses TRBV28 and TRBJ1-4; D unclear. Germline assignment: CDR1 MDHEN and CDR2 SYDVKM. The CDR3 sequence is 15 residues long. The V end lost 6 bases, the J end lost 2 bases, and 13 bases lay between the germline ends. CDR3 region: CASSRGRGTNEKLFF. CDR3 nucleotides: TGTGCCAGCAGCCGAGGGAGAGGGACTAATGAAAAACTGTTTTTT.

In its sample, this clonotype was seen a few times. The CDR3 here is CASSPPGGHQPQHF. The CDR3 region has the DNA TGTGCCAGCAGCCCCCCGGGGGGCCATCAGCCCCAGCATTTT. The rearrangement uses TRBV7-9 and TRBJ1-5, with a possible D match to TRBD1 (6 bases). Deletions cut 5 bases from V and 5 bases from J, with 13 bases between. This CDR3 comprises 14 residues. From germline, CDR1 is SEHNR and CDR2 FQNEAQ (reference sequence).

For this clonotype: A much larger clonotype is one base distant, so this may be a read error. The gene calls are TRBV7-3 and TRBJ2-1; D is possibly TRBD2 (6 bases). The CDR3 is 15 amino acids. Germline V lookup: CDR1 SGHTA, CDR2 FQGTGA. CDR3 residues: CDSALSGSSYNEQFF. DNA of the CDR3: TGTGACAGCGCCCTTTCCGGGAGCTCCTACAATGAGCAGTTCTTC.

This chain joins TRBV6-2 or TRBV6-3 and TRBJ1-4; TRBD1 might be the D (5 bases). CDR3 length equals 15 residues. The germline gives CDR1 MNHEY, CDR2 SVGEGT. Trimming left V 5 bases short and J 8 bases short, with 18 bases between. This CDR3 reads CASSQTAAISEKLFF. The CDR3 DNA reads TGTGCCAGCAGTCAGACAGCTGCGATCTCCGAAAAACTGTTTTTT.

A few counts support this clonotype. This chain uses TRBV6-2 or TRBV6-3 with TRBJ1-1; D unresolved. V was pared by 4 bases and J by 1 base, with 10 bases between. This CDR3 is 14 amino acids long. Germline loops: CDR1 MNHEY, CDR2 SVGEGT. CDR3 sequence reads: CASSSEQWNTEAFF. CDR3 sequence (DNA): TGTGCCAGCAGTTCGGAACAGTGGAACACTGAAGCTTTCTTT.

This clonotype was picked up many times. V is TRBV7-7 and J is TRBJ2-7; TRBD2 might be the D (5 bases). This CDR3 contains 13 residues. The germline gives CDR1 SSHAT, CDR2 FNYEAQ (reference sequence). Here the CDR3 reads CASSAAPGYEQYV. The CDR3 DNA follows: TGTGCTAGCAGCGCGGCCCCGGGGTACGAGCAGTACGTC.

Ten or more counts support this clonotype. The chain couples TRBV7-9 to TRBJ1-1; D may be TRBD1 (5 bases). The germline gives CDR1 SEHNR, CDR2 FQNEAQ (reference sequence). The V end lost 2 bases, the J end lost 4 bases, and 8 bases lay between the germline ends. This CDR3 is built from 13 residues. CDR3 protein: CASSLPGSTEAFF. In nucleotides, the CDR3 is TGTGCCAGCAGCTTACCAGGGAGCACTGAAGCTTTCTTT.

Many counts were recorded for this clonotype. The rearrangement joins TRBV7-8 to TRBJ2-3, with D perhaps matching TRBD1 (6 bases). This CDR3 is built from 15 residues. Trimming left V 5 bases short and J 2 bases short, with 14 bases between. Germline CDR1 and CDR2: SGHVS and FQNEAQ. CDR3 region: CASSQDSPFTDTQYF. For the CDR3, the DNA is TGTGCCAGCAGCCAGGACAGTCCCTTCACAGATACGCAGTATTTT. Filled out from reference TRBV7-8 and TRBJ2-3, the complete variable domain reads GAGVSQSPRYKVAKRGQDVALRCDPISGHVSLFWYQQALGQGPEFLTYFQNEAQLDKSGLPSDRFFAERPEGSVSTLKIQRTQQEDSAVYLCASSQDSPFTDTQYFGPGTRLTVL.

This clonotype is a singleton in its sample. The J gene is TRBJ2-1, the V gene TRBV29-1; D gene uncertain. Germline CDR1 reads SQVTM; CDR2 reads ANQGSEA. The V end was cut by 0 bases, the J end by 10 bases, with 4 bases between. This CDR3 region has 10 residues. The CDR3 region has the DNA TGCAGCGTTGAAGAGGGGGAGCAGTTCTTC. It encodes CSVEEGEQFF.

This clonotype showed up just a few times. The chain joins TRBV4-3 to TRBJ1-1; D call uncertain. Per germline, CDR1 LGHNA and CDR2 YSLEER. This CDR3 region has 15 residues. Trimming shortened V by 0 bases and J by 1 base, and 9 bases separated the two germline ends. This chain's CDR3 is CASSQDGSANTEAFF. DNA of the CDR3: TGCGCCAGCAGCCAAGATGGGTCAGCGAACACTGAAGCTTTCTTT.

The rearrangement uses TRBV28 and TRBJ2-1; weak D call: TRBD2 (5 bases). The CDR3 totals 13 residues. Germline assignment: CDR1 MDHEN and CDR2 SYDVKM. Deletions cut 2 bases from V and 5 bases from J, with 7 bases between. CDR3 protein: CASSLSGHNEQFF. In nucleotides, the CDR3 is TGTGCCAGCAGTTTAAGCGGCCACAATGAGCAGTTCTTC.

The CDR3 spells CASSQDFGATGELFF. CDR3 DNA: TGCGCCAGCAGCCAAGACTTTGGGGCCACCGGGGAGCTGTTTTTT. The chain has TRBV4-1 and TRBJ2-2; a possible D gene is TRBD1 (5 bases). Germline V gene lookup returns CDR1 MGHRA and CDR2 YSYEKL. The ends were cut back, 0 bases at V and 4 bases at J, with 9 bases in the middle. The CDR3 loop spans 15 amino acids.

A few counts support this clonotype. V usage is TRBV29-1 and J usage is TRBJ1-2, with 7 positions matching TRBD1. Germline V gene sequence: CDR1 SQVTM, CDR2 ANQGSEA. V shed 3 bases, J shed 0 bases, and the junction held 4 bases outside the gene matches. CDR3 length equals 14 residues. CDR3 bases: TGCAGCGTTGATCTTACAGGGGCTAACTATGGCTACACCTTC. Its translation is CSVDLTGANYGYTF.